Each of the 3 T cell receptor beta chains below was sequenced from the same sample in a study of T cell responses to AZD1222 COVID-19 vaccine. Assay used: immunoSEQ multiplex PCR; TCRdb lists only in-frame clones, some missing. The sample holds under 100,000 clones, over 75% seen once. Sequenced material: peripheral blood, taken 28 days after the second AZD1222 dose. Receptors originate from an adult who received the AZD1222 COVID-19 vaccine.

This sequence joins TRBV20-1 and TRBJ2-5; no firm D call. V shed 6 bases and J shed 5 bases, with 10 bases lying between them. Germline V CDR1 and CDR2: DFQATT, SNEGSKA (reference sequence). The CDR3 has 11 amino acids. In DNA, the CDR3 is TGCAGTGCCGGCCGGTTCGAGACCCAGTACTTC. This codes for CSAGRFETQYF.

The chain has TRBV2 and TRBJ2-5; 12 bases are shared with TRBD2. Unmatched junction bases numbered 2, after V lost 8 bases and J lost 1 base. The CDR3 contains 14 residues. Germline V CDR1 and CDR2: SNHLY, FYNNEI. In nucleotides, the CDR3 is TGTGCCAGCGGACTAGCGGGGTCCCAAGAGACCCAGTACTTC. Residues: CASGLAGSQETQYF.

This chain joins TRBV7-6 and TRBJ2-5; 8 bases line up with TRBD1. The CDR3 consists of 16 residues. Germline V CDR1 and CDR2: SGHVS, FNYEAQ. With V trimmed by 1 base and J by 4 bases, 8 bases remained unmatched. In DNA form, the CDR3 reads TGTGCCAGCAGCTTAGAATCCGGACAGGGAGGAGAGACCCAGTACTTC. Protein product: CASSLESGQGGETQYF.